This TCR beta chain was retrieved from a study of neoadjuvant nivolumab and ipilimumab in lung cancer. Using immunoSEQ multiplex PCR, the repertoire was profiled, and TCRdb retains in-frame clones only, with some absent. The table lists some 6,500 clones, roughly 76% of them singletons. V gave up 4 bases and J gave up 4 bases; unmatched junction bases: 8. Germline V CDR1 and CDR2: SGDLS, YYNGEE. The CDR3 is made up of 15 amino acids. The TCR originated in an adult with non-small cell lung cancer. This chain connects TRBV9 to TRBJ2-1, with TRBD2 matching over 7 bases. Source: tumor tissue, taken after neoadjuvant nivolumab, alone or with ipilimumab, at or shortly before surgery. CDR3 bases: TGTGCCAGCAGCTCAACTAGCGCGGATTACAATGAGCAGTTCTTC. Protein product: CASSSTSADYNEQFF.